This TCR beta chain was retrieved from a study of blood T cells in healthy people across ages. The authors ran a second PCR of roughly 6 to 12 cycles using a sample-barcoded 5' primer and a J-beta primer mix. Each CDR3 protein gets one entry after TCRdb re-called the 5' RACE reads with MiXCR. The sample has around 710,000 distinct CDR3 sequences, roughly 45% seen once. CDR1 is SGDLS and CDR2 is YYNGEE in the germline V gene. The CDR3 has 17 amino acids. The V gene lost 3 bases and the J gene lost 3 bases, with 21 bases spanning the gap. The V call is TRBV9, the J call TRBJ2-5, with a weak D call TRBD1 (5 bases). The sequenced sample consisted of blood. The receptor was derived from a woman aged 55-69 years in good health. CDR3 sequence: CASSAQSGRVLKETQYF. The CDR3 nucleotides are TGTGCCAGCAGCGCCCAATCGGGCAGGGTTTTAAAAGAGACCCAGTACTTC.